This T cell receptor (beta chain) was observed in a study of T cell responses to AZD1222 COVID-19 vaccine. CDR1 is LNHDA and CDR2 is SQIVND in the germline V gene (reference sequence). Trimming cost V 3 bases and J 1 base, with 22 bases left between them. This CDR3 has 19 amino acids. Clones were read by immunoSEQ multiplex PCR, and TCRdb kept only the in-frame ones, dropping some. Of roughly 100,000 clones in the sample, roughly 88% are singletons; the top ten hold 8%. This chain links TRBV19 with TRBJ1-5, with D unresolved. The receptor comes from an adult who received the AZD1222 COVID-19 vaccine. Sequencing was performed on peripheral blood, taken 28 days after the second AZD1222 dose. The CDR3 nucleotides read TGTGCCAGTAGTATCGCGGTCGGATCGGTTGGATTGAGCAATCAGCCCCAGCATTTT. It translates to CASSIAVGSVGLSNQPQHF. Full variable domain (remainder filled in from reference TRBV19 and TRBJ1-5): DGGITQSPKYLFRKEGQNVTLSCEQNLNHDAMYWYRQDPGQGLRLIYYSQIVNDFQKGDIAEGYSVSREKKESFPLTVTSAQKNPTAFYLCASSIAVGSVGLSNQPQHFGDGTRLSIL.